This T cell receptor (beta chain) was profiled in a study of T cell responses to AZD1222 COVID-19 vaccine (dated by TCRdb to about 2021). At the level of the whole study: Because spike-specific TCR depth and breadth did not differ between the two schedules, AZD1222 recipients who got a second dose at roughly 4 weeks were pooled with those who got a second dose at roughly 12 weeks. A total of over 230 trial participants underwent TCR sequencing, of whom nearly 210 received two doses of AZD1222 and about 25 received two doses of the MenACWY control vaccine. Trial participants were enrolled by age into 18-55, 56-69 and 70-plus year subgroups, with around 140, 26 and 57 TCR-sequenced participants respectively. Points the paper makes about the study in general: Because no day 14 peak-response samples were available, the repertoires could be characterized only after the peak T cell response. The whole spike protein was spanned by vaccine-associated CD4 TCRs, and dominant responses were seen in regions 160-218 and 743-854. Nearly half of unique spike-specific TCRs reportedly recognized epitopes outside regions mutated in the B.1.351 and B.1.1.7 variants. Conclusions about previously exposed vaccinees were limited because only six AZD1222 recipients were SARS-CoV-2 seropositive at baseline. Participants were mostly white British and included more females than males, and it was suggested by the authors that clonal diversity may have been underestimated. The 56-69-year group was small, and its depth increase did not reach significance, likely because of low power. A significant rise in spike-specific TCR breadth and depth was observed after two AZD1222 doses relative to day 0 and relative to MenACWY recipients.

The time point label, read with the paper, signifies: baseline before first vaccination. The vaccinee samples were drawn from two UK trials, COV001 and COV002, one of which was a single-blind randomized controlled phase 2/3 trial testing AZD1222 (ChAdOx1 nCoV-19) in healthy adults. Trial participant PBMC samples were collected at day 0 and day 28 after the second dose for TCRbeta chain sequencing. Cut back by 7 bases and 4 bases, the V and J ends lie 19 bases apart. The cysteine opens and the phenylalanine closes a CDR3 of 15 amino acids. Of the read, only the CDR3 DNA is kept; its 45 bases are in frame from base 1. As encoded in the germline V gene, CDR1 is MGHDK while CDR2 is SYGVNS. The CDR3 regions of human TCRbeta chains were analyzed by immunosequencing. In the source study's methods: Repertoire TCRs were checked for matches against a reference library of SARS-CoV-2-specific TCRs that had been generated using the MIRA antigen-specificity platform. Breadth meant the fraction of unique TCRs that were SARS-CoV-2-associated, whereas depth meant the fraction of total T cells that were SARS-CoV-2-associated. Using the MIRA data, every spike-specific TCR was mapped to the spike region that the TCR reacted to and assigned to either a CD4 or a CD8 class. Log10-transformed breadth and depth values were compared by one-way ANOVA with Sidak's multiple comparisons tests. In TCRdb, the immuneACCESS table is reduced to in-frame sequences with V and J assigned. These tables do not hold every clone; where another copy was compared, an unresolved V gene accounts for under half, and the others remain unexplained. The DNA gave D and trimming, while V, J and clone size come from that table. Within this sample are around 100,000 clones, with over 85% of them counted one time only. The ten largest clones capture 5% of the sample.

For this clone: What antigen it recognizes has not been identified. No quality values exist for individual bases; no much larger clone is one base distant.

The material sequenced was peripheral blood, taken on day 0 of AZD1222 vaccination. The rearrangement joined TRBV25-1 to TRBJ1-2; perhaps TRBD1 is the D gene, with 5 bases matching. The receptor was derived from an adult in good health. The nucleotide sequence reads as follows: TGTGCCAGCAAGGGACGAGGAAGCAGGCTCTATGGCTACACCTTC. Translated, it reads CASKGRGSRLYGYTF.